This TCR beta chain was obtained from a study of blood T cell repertoires in COVID-19. Overall study: Sources were T cells, B-cell-depleted T cells, or PBMCs; the material itself was cDNA or gDNA.

Authors' methods: Estimation of nucleated cell counts relied on the amplification of reference gene primers. Sequencing was performed with immunoSEQ multiplex PCR; in TCRdb, only in-frame clones are kept and a portion is missing. V, J and clone size reflect that table, while D and trimming were determined from the DNA. This sample carries 5,000 to 5,500 clones, roughly 90% of them seen once, and the ten largest clones take about 3%. With 1 base clipped from V and 6 bases from J, the junction kept 8 bases outside the gene matches. Per germline, CDR1 SGHRS and CDR2 YFSETQ. CDR3 length: 17 amino acids. This TCR was sampled from a woman aged 80 or older with acute or convalescent COVID-19. What was sequenced was peripheral blood. The chain links TRBV5-1 to TRBJ1-6, with 9 bases matching TRBD1. CDR3 in amino acids: CASSLSGRGQGNSPLHF. CDR3 coding DNA: TGCGCCAGCAGCTTGTCGGGGCGGGGACAGGGTAATTCACCCCTCCACTTT.